Following are 21 T cell receptor beta chains from one sample sequenced in a study of siplizumab effects on memory and regulatory T cells (dated by TCRdb to the late 2010s). The method behind the library was the immunoSEQ multiplex PCR assay. TCRdb limited this immuneACCESS table to in-frame rearrangements with V and J called. A share of clones is missing; checked studies link under half to unresolved V genes, and the rest is unexplained. A total of 95,000 to 100,000 clones appear in this sample, around 90% of them only once. In total, the top ten clones hold around 12% of the sample. The sample was non-Treg CD4+ T cells sorted from blood. The cell subset or site label corresponds to: FACS-sorted unstimulated CD4+ non-regulatory T cells. These receptors were taken from a human donor in good health.

The chain employs TRBV6-6 and TRBJ2-1; D perhaps matches TRBD2 (5 bases). Trimming left V 2 bases short and J 7 bases short, with 9 bases between. This CDR3 has 13 amino acids. CDR1 is MNHNY, CDR2 SVGAGI, per germline (reference sequence). The CDR3 protein is CASSYVSGNEQFF. In DNA form, the CDR3 reads TGTGCCAGCAGTTACGTATCGGGGAATGAGCAGTTCTTC.

The chain links TRBV6-1 to TRBJ1-2; a possible D gene is TRBD1 (6 bases). The CDR3 consists of 16 residues. Germline lookup yields CDR1 MNHNS and CDR2 SASEGT. The germline V and J ends were trimmed by 4 bases and 8 bases, with 23 bases remaining between them. The CDR3 nucleotides read TGTGCCAGCAGTGGACAGGTCGGGACGGGTCTTGGCGGCTACACCTTC. This sequence encodes CASSGQVGTGLGGYTF.

V is TRBV6-6 and J is TRBJ1-1, with unresolved D. Trimming removed 3 bases from V and 4 bases from J, with 3 bases in between. Germline V gene sequence: CDR1 MNHNY, CDR2 SVGAGI (reference sequence). The CDR3 has 11 residues. CDR3 DNA: TGTGCCAGCAGTTATCTCACTGAAGCTTTCTTT. Translating gives CASSYLTEAFF.

The CDR3 loop is CASTRFSNSYNEQFF. DNA for the CDR3: TGTGCCAGCACCCGATTTAGCAACTCCTACAATGAGCAGTTCTTC. V is TRBV6-5 and J is TRBJ2-1; no definite D call. V lost 7 bases to trimming and J lost 0 bases, with 13 bases between them. This CDR3 has 15 residues. Germline V CDR1 and CDR2: MNHEY, SVGAGI.

The chain recombines TRBV6-6 with TRBJ1-3; tentatively, D is TRBD1 (5 bases). Per the germline V gene, CDR1 is MNHNY and CDR2 is SVGAGI (reference sequence). CDR3 size: 15 residues. Trimming shortened V by 6 bases and J by 0 bases, and 12 bases separated the two germline ends. This chain's CDR3 is CASREGTGSGNTIYF. DNA of the CDR3: TGTGCCAGCAGGGAGGGAACAGGCTCTGGAAACACCATATATTTT.

This chain links TRBV19 with TRBJ2-3, with 8 bases identical to TRBD1. The CDR3 sequence is 13 residues long. V trimming: 4 bases; J trimming: 6 bases; junction bases outside the gene matches: 3. The V gene's germline CDR1 is LNHDA and CDR2 SQIVND (reference sequence). CDR3 loop: CASSTTGGDTQYF. Written as DNA, the CDR3 is TGTGCCAGTAGTACTACAGGGGGGGATACGCAGTATTTT. Full variable domain (outside the CDR3, taken from reference TRBV19 and TRBJ2-3): DGGITQSPKYLFRKEGQNVTLSCEQNLNHDAMYWYRQDPGQGLRLIYYSQIVNDFQKGDIAEGYSVSREKKESFPLTVTSAQKNPTAFYLCASSTTGGDTQYFGPGTRLTVL.

V is TRBV10-1 and J is TRBJ2-1; no firm D call. CDR1 and CDR2 from the germline V gene are WNHNN and SYGVQD (reference sequence). The V gene lost 6 bases and the J gene lost 8 bases, with 17 bases spanning the gap. This CDR3 has 14 residues. The CDR3, as DNA: TGCGCCAGCAGCGACGCCTCGAGGATCGATGAGCAGTTCTTC. Residues: CASSDASRIDEQFF.

This clone was detected once. This rearrangement joins TRBV4-3 to TRBJ2-3; 7 nucleotides match TRBD1. The germline V gene encodes CDR1 LGHNA and CDR2 YSLEER. CDR3 length: 16 amino acids. J gave up 5 bases and V 2 bases, and 10 bases lay outside the gene matches. Here the CDR3 DNA reads TGCGCCAGCAGCCAAAACTCCGGGACAGAGATAGATACGCAGTATTTT. It specifies CASSQNSGTEIDTQYF.

This chain uses TRBV5-6 with TRBJ1-5; 10 bases are a match to TRBD1. V gave up 1 base and J gave up 4 bases; unmatched junction bases: 2. Germline-derived CDR1 and CDR2 are SGHDT and YYEEEE. The CDR3 consists of 15 residues. CDR3 residues: CASSLWDRGNQPQHF. The CDR3 nucleotides are TGTGCCAGCAGCTTGTGGGACAGGGGAAATCAGCCCCAGCATTTT.

The chain couples TRBV7-2 to TRBJ1-4, with TRBD1 matching over 10 bases. This CDR3 is built from 18 residues. Per germline, CDR1 SGHTA and CDR2 FQGNSA. J gave up 0 bases and V 4 bases, and 8 bases lay outside the gene matches. CDR3 bases: TGTGCCAGCAGCTCGCCCCCGGGACAGGGGTCAACTAATGAAAAACTGTTTTTT. As protein: CASSSPPGQGSTNEKLFF.

This rearrangement joins TRBV18 to TRBJ2-3; 8 bases fit TRBD1. Germline V gene sequence: CDR1 KGHSH, CDR2 LQKENI. V shed 1 base, J shed 4 bases, and the junction held 7 bases outside the gene matches. This CDR3 is built from 16 residues. The CDR3 nucleotides are TGTGCCAGCTCACCACTTCAGGGGGCCGCCGCAGATACGCAGTATTTT. Translation gives CASSPLQGAAADTQYF.

This rearrangement joins TRBV4-3 to TRBJ1-4, with D tentatively TRBD1 (6 bases). The V and J ends lost 0 bases and 0 bases respectively, with 17 bases between them. Germline CDR1 and CDR2: LGHNA and YSLEER. CDR3 length equals 19 residues. CDR3 sequence reads: CASSQDVSLQGATNEKLFF. The CDR3 DNA is TGCGCCAGCAGCCAAGATGTATCCCTACAGGGAGCAACTAATGAAAAACTGTTTTTT.

The rearrangement joins TRBV19 to TRBJ2-1, with 11 bases aligning to TRBD2. The germline V gene encodes CDR1 LNHDA and CDR2 SQIVND (reference sequence). The V segment lost 4 bases and the J segment 7 bases; nucleotides outside the gene matches: 12. This CDR3 is built from 17 residues. DNA for the CDR3: TGTGCCAGTAGTAGCATCATAGCGGGAGGGTCCCATAATGAGCAGTTCTTC. It specifies CASSSIIAGGSHNEQFF.

This chain joins TRBV6-5 and TRBJ1-5; D is undetermined. Germline loops: CDR1 MNHEY, CDR2 SVGAGI. Deletions cut 4 bases from V and 7 bases from J, with 11 bases between. The CDR3 has 13 amino acids. CDR3 protein: CASSLGLGQPQHF. Written as DNA, the CDR3 is TGTGCCAGCAGTTTGGGCCTGGGACAGCCCCAGCATTTT.

The V gene is TRBV19, the J gene TRBJ2-1; 15 nucleotides agree with TRBD2. Trimming took 4 bases from V and 2 from J; bases not matched to a gene: 3. Germline CDR1 is LNHDA and CDR2 is SQIVND (reference sequence). CDR3 length equals 17 residues. The CDR3 DNA follows: TGTGCCAGTAGTACCGGACTAGCGGGAGGGCCCTACAATGAGCAGTTCTTC. Translation: CASSTGLAGGPYNEQFF. Filled out from reference TRBV19 and TRBJ2-1, the complete variable domain reads DGGITQSPKYLFRKEGQNVTLSCEQNLNHDAMYWYRQDPGQGLRLIYYSQIVNDFQKGDIAEGYSVSREKKESFPLTVTSAQKNPTAFYLCASSTGLAGGPYNEQFFGPGTRLTVL.

This chain connects TRBV18 to TRBJ1-2; 7 nucleotides align to TRBD1. With 3 bases clipped from V and 2 bases from J, the junction kept 0 bases outside the gene matches. The CDR3 has 13 amino acids. Germline CDR1 KGHSH, CDR2 LQKENI. The CDR3 DNA sequence: TGTGCCAGCTCACCGGACAGGAACTATGGCTACACCTTC. Translation gives CASSPDRNYGYTF.

The V gene is TRBV2, the J gene TRBJ2-1, with a possible D match to TRBD2 (6 bases). The CDR3 loop spans 15 amino acids. Between the trimmed V and J ends, which lost 1 base and 2 bases, there was a span of 9 bases. Germline V gene lookup returns CDR1 SNHLY and CDR2 FYNNEI. The CDR3, as DNA: TGTGCCAGCAGTGAAGTCTCGGGAGCCTACAATGAGCAGTTCTTC. This encodes CASSEVSGAYNEQFF.

The V and J genes are TRBV5-1 and TRBJ2-7, with D unclear. This CDR3 is 11 amino acids long. The V and J ends lost 0 bases and 6 bases respectively, with 4 bases between them. From germline, CDR1 is SGHRS and CDR2 YFSETQ. Here the CDR3 DNA reads TGCGCCAGCAGCTTGGAAAGCGAGCAGTACTTC. Translating it yields CASSLESEQYF.

Only one count was recorded for this clone. The chain recombines TRBV5-1 with TRBJ2-6; D possibly corresponds to TRBD2 (6 bases). The V gene lost 3 bases and the J gene lost 0 bases, with 19 bases spanning the gap. This CDR3 comprises 19 residues. Looked up from germline, CDR1 is SGHRS and CDR2 is YFSETQ. The DNA for the CDR3 is TGCGCCAGCAGCTCCGGCCCCGGGACTTCCTCCTCTGGGGCCAACGTCCTGACTTTC. This encodes CASSSGPGTSSSGANVLTF.

The rearrangement links TRBV27 to TRBJ1-1; 9 positions agree with TRBD1. V trimming: 5 bases; J trimming: 8 bases; junction bases outside the gene matches: 6. The CDR3 is 13 amino acids. Germline CDR1 reads MNHEY; CDR2 reads SMNVEV (reference sequence). This CDR3 reads CASSMAGTGEAFF. DNA for the CDR3: TGTGCCAGCAGTATGGCCGGGACAGGGGAAGCTTTCTTT.

The chain carries TRBV18 and TRBJ1-5, with 7 bases matching TRBD1. The V gene's germline CDR1 is KGHSH and CDR2 LQKENI. The CDR3 spans 14 residues. V lost 5 bases to trimming and J lost 5 bases; unmatched junction nucleotides: 6. The CDR3 protein is CASSLAGGDQPQHF. CDR3 bases: TGTGCCAGCTCATTAGCAGGGGGGGATCAGCCCCAGCATTTT.